These T cell receptor beta chains were read from a single sample in a study of T cell responses to AZD1222 COVID-19 vaccine. Sequencing was performed with immunoSEQ multiplex PCR; in TCRdb, only in-frame clones are kept and a portion is missing. The sample has 150,000 to 200,000 clones; just over 85% are singletons. The input for sequencing was peripheral blood, taken 28 days after the second AZD1222 dose. The source of these receptors is an adult who received the AZD1222 COVID-19 vaccine. Each CDR3 is given with its conserved first and last residue. A D gene is named only where the DNA matches it firmly. Size values are once, few and many counts, or a class for expanded clones, and some rows have none.

d_call j_call v_call clone_size cdr3_nt cdr3_aa
TRBD1 TRBJ1-2 TRBV5-1 NA TGCGCCAGCAGCTTTTCAGGGGGCACGGATGGCTACACCTTC CASSFSGGTDGYTF
NA TRBJ2-3 TRBV19 few TGTGCCAGTAGACCCCTTAGCACAGATACGCAGTATTTT CASRPLSTDTQYF
NA TRBJ1-1 TRBV12-3/TRBV12-4 NA TGTGCCAGCAGACCGCAGAACACTGAAGCTTTCTTT CASRPQNTEAFF
NA TRBJ1-1 TRBV12-3/TRBV12-4 few TGTGCCAGCAGTCCAGGGAGGAAATCTGAAGCTTTCTTT CASSPGRKSEAFF
NA TRBJ2-5 TRBV20-1 NA TGCAGTGCTAGAAAAGAGACCCAGTACTTC CSARKETQYF
TRBD1 TRBJ1-2 TRBV28 NA TGTGCCAGCAGGACAGGGGGCGATGGCTATGGCTACACCTTC CASRTGGDGYGYTF
NA TRBJ1-3 TRBV12-3/TRBV12-4 once TGTGCCAGCAGTTTTGCGAAAGGAAACACCATATATTTT CASSFAKGNTIYF
TRBD2 TRBJ2-1 TRBV3-1/TRBV3-2 NA TGTGCCAGCAGCCAAGATTCTAGCGGAAACAATGAGCAGTTCTTC CASSQDSSGNNEQFF
NA TRBJ1-6 TRBV6-4 NA TGTGCCAGCAGAAGAGAGGGGGGCGCCGGATCACCCCTCCACTTT CASRREGGAGSPLHF
NA TRBJ2-1 TRBV10-3 NA TGTGCCATCAGTGAGAATGCAGGAACCAATGAGCAGTTCTTC CAISENAGTNEQFF
TRBD1 TRBJ2-2 TRBV19 once TGTGCCAGTAGGTTCGCCGGACAGGGGTTGACCGGGGAGCTGTTTTTT CASRFAGQGLTGELFF
NA TRBJ2-7 TRBV18 many TGTGCCAGCTCCCCCCTGGGCAGACATTCCTACGAGCAGTACTTC CASSPLGRHSYEQYF
TRBD1 TRBJ1-4 TRBV6-2/TRBV6-3 NA TGTGCCAGCAGTCGAGGGACAGGGTCTGTGGATGAAAAACTGTTTTTT CASSRGTGSVDEKLFF
NA TRBJ2-7 TRBV6-6 NA TGTGCCAGCAGTTCGGCGACAGGCACCTACGAGCAGTACTTC CASSSATGTYEQYF
NA TRBJ1-2 TRBV11-2 NA TGTGCCAGCAGCTGGGGACGGTCCGCTAACTATGGCTACACCTTC CASSWGRSANYGYTF
NA TRBJ1-4 TRBV19 NA TGTGCCAGTAGCCGCCGGTCGGGGCCAACTAATGAAAAACTGTTTTTT CASSRRSGPTNEKLFF
TRBD2 TRBJ2-5 TRBV27 NA TGTGCCAGCAGTCTAATTGCCGGGACTAGGAAAGAGACCCAGTACTTC CASSLIAGTRKETQYF
NA TRBJ1-5 TRBV7-2 NA TGTGCCAGCAGCTTCCGGACTAATCAGCCCCAGCATTTT CASSFRTNQPQHF
NA TRBJ2-2 TRBV6-5 NA TGTGCCAGCACACCAGGCACGAACACCGGGGAGCTGTTTTTT CASTPGTNTGELFF
TRBD1 TRBJ2-3 TRBV19 once TGTGCCAGTAGTACGGGGACAGTCGCAGATACGCAGTATTTT CASSTGTVADTQYF
NA TRBJ1-2 TRBV18 NA TGTGCCAGCTCACCAAAGGACGGCTATGGCTACACCTTC CASSPKDGYGYTF
TRBD1 TRBJ1-1 TRBV28 NA TGTGCCAGCAGTTTCGGACAGGGGAAGGGTGAAGCTTTCTTT CASSFGQGKGEAFF
TRBD1 TRBJ2-7 TRBV7-9 NA TGTGCCAGCAGCAAAACCAAGGGGCGCCGGGACAGGGACCACGAGCAGTACTTC CASSKTKGRRDRDHEQYF
NA TRBJ1-1 TRBV6-2/TRBV6-3 NA TGTGCCAGCAGTTACCTTATGAAGGACAGCTGGAACACTGAAGCTTTCTTT CASSYLMKDSWNTEAFF
TRBD1 TRBJ2-5 TRBV4-2 NA TGTGCCAGCAGACAGGGGGAGACCCAGTACTTC CASRQGETQYF
NA TRBJ1-2 TRBV12-3/TRBV12-4 NA TGTGCCAGCAGTTTTGCCGGAATCTATGGCTACACCTTC CASSFAGIYGYTF
TRBD1 TRBJ1-5 TRBV5-6 NA TGTGCCAGCAGCCACAGGACAGGTTATAGCAATCAGCCCCAGCATTTT CASSHRTGYSNQPQHF
NA TRBJ2-7 TRBV6-2/TRBV6-3 once TGTGCCAGCAGTTACAGGATTGGTGAGTCCTACGAGCAGTACTTC CASSYRIGESYEQYF
NA TRBJ1-6 TRBV7-9 NA TGTGCCAGCAGCTTAGATGGTGAACGCTCCTATAATTCACCCCTCCACTTT CASSLDGERSYNSPLHF